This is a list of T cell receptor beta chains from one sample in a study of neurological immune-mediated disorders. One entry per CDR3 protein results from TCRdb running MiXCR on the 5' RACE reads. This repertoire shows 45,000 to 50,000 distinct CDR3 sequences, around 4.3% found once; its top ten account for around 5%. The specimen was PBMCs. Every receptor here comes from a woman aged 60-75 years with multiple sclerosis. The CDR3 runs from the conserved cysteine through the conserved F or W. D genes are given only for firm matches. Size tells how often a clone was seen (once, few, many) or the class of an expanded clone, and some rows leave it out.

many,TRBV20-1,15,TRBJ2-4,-,CSARPGEGASHIQYF,TGCAGTGCTAGGCCCGGGGAGGGGGCCTCTCACATTCAGTACTTC
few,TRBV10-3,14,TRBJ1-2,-,CAIRPAPGADGYTF,TGTGCCATCAGACCCGCCCCCGGGGCCGATGGCTACACCTTC
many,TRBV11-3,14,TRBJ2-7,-,CASSLDPAGAEQYF,TGTGCCAGCAGCTTAGATCCAGCAGGGGCCGAGCAGTACTTC
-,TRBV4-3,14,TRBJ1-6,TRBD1,CASSQATGNSPLHF,TGCGCCAGCAGCCAAGCGACAGGGAATTCACCCCTACACTTT
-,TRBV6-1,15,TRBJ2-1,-,CASSENWETGNEQFF,TGTGCCAGCAGTGAAAATTGGGAGACTGGCAATGAGCAGTTCTTC
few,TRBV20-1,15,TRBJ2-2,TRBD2,CSARLAVLNTGELFF,TGCAGTGCTAGGCTAGCGGTCCTGAACACCGGGGAGCTGTTTTTT
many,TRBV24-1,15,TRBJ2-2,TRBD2,CATRAAGEHTGELFF,TGTGCCACCCGAGCTGCGGGAGAGCATACCGGGGAGCTGTTTTTT
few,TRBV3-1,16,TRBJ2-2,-,CASSQDSGTNTGELFF,TGTGCCAGCAGCCAAGACTCGGGAACGAACACCGGGGAGCTGTTTTTT
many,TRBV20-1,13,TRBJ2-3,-,CSARRTGTDTQYF,TGCAGTGCTAGGAGGACAGGCACAGATACGCAGTATTTT
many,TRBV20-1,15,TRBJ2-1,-,CSARIEPSVDNEQFF,TGCAGTGCTAGAATCGAGCCTAGCGTCGACAATGAGCAGTTCTTC
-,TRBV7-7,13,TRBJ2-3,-,CASSLAWGDTQYF,TGTGCTAGCAGCTTAGCTTGGGGGGATACGCAGTATTTT
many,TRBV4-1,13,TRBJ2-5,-,CASSQDLEETQYF,TGCGCCAGCAGCCAAGATTTGGAAGAGACCCAGTACTTC
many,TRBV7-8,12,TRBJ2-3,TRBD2,CASSSLAGAQYF,TGTGCCAGCAGCTCACTAGCGGGGGCGCAGTATTTT
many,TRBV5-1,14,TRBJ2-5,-,CASSLGQIQETQYF,TGCGCCAGCAGCTTGGGACAGATCCAAGAGACCCAGTACTTC
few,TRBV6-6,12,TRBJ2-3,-,CASSPGLYTQYF,TGTGCCAGCAGTCCTGGACTGTATACGCAGTATTTT
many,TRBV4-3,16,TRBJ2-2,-,CASSQLVRSPTGELFF,TGCGCCAGCAGCCAGCTTGTACGTAGCCCAACCGGGGAGCTGTTTTTT
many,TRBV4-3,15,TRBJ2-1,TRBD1,CASSQPGTGIREQFF,TGCGCCAGCAGCCAACCCGGGACAGGGATTAGGGAGCAGTTCTTC
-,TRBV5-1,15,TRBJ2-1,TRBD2,CASRPGTSGLNEQFF,TGCGCCAGCAGGCCCGGGACTAGCGGGTTAAATGAGCAGTTCTTC
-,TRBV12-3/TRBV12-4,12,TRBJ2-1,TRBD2,CASPGRDNEQFF,TGTGCCAGCCCCGGGAGGGACAATGAGCAGTTCTTC
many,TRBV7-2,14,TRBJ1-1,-,CASSLDREVAEAFF,TGTGCCAGCAGCTTAGACAGGGAGGTTGCTGAAGCTTTCTTT
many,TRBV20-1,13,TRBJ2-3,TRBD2,CSAHSGSTDTQYF,TGCAGTGCCCATAGCGGGAGCACAGATACGCAGTATTTT
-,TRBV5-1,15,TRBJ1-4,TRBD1,CASSVQGGGNEKLFF,TGCGCCAGCAGCGTCCAGGGAGGGGGCAATGAAAAACTGTTTTTT
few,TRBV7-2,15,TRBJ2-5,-,CASSLGLGLAETQYF,TGTGCCAGCAGCTTAGGGCTAGGGCTGGCGGAGACCCAGTACTTC
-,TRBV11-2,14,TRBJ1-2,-,CASSLDRGSYGYTF,TGTGCCAGCAGCTTGGATCGGGGTTCCTATGGCTACACCTTC
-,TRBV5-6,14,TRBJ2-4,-,CASASQDRENIQYF,TGTGCCAGCGCCTCTCAGGATAGGGAAAACATTCAGTACTTC
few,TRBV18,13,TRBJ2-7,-,CASSSGGFYEQYF,TGTGCCAGCTCATCCGGGGGCTTTTACGAGCAGTACTTC
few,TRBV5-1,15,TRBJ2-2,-,CASSLGRPNTGELFF,TGCGCCAGCAGCTTGGGGAGACCGAACACCGGGGAGCTGTTTTTT
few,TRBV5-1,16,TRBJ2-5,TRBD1,CASSLVSGGLTETQYF,TGCGCCAGCAGCTTGGTATCAGGGGGCCTTACAGAGACCCAGTACTTC
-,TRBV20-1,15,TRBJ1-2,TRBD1,CSAREPTGTPYGYTF,TGCAGTGCTAGAGAGCCGACAGGGACCCCCTATGGCTACACCTTC
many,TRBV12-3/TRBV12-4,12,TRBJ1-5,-,CASSLGRAREHF,TGTGCCAGCAGTTTAGGACGCGCCCGGGAGCATTTT
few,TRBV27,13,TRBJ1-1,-,CASSFGDGTEAFF,-
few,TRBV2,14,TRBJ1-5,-,CASSASGGNQPQHF,TGTGCCAGCAGTGCGTCGGGCGGAAATCAGCCCCAGCATTTT
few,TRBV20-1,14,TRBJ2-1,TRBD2,CSAPGLAENNEQFF,TGCAGTGCACCTGGACTAGCGGAAAACAATGAGCAGTTCTTC
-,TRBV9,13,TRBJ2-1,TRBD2,CASSPGTSGSGFF,TGTGCCAGCAGCCCGGGGACTAGCGGGAGTGGTTTCTTC
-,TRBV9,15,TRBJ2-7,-,CASSVGSQATYEQYF,TGTGCCAGCAGCGTAGGGTCTCAGGCCACCTACGAGCAGTACTTC
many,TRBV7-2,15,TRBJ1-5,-,CASSFSRVGNQPQHF,TGTGCCAGCAGCTTTAGTAGGGTAGGGAATCAGCCCCAGCATTTT